This TCR beta chain was identified in a study of regulatory T cells in long-lasting Graves disease. Building of the TCR beta libraries involved iRepertoire HTBI primers and Arm-PCR of CDR3 regions. In the authors' methods: Gene usage covered approximately 60 TRBV and roughly 13 TRBJ segments. TCRdb re-called the multiplex PCR reads through MiXCR, storing one row per CDR3 protein. The V and J calls, along with clone size, are taken from TCRdb and not from the paper's own processing. The sample shows roughly 520,000 distinct CDR3 sequences, around 11% of them seen only once. The time point: newly diagnosed GD, antithyroid drugs for less than 3 months. The TCR library was made from RNA extracted from PBMCs. The CDR3 contains 17 residues. V lost 0 bases and J lost 5; bases outside the gene matches: 8. The V gene's germline CDR1 is ENHRY and CDR2 SYGVKD. This clonotype was counted ten times or more. The data also belong to a second study, concerning T cells in Graves' hyperthyroidism and ophthalmopathy. Per that study: The study enrolled patients aged 18 to 65 with newly diagnosed hyperthyroidism of under 2 months' duration.

This TCR was recovered from a woman in her twenties or thirties with Graves disease. The J gene is TRBJ1-1, the V gene TRBV10-3; 11 bases align to TRBD1. Sequences were derived from peripheral blood mononuclear cells (PBMCs), sampled at new diagnosis, from a patient treated with antithyroid drugs. The CDR3 region has the DNA TGTGCCATCAGTGAGTCGAAGGGACAGGGGGGAAGAACTGAAGCTTTCTTT. This gives the protein CAISESKGQGGRTEAFF.